What follows describes a single TCR beta chain. Its antigen is currently unknown. The entry originates in a study of post-analysis software for immune sequencing data. General study results and limits: Patients used several TRBV segments, including TRBV5-6, TRBV5-1 and TRBV20-1, more often than controls.

Carried by the TCR beta cDNA libraries were unique molecular identifiers. One entry per CDR3 protein, called by TCRdb with MiXCR from the PCR reads. The sample lists fewer than 900,000 distinct CDR3 sequences, roughly 50% occurring once. CDR1 is DFQATT, CDR2 SNEGSKA, per germline (reference sequence). Losses at the gene ends were 3 bases for V and 4 bases for J; bases not matched to a gene: 3. This CDR3 has 13 amino acids. This receptor was obtained from a girl aged 10 to 17 with multiple sclerosis. The sequenced material came from blood. V gene TRBV20-1 combines with J gene TRBJ2-5, with 9 bases that match TRBD2. The CDR3 region has the DNA TGCAGTGCTAGGGGTAGCGGGAGAGAGACCCAGTACTTC. Encoded protein: CSARGSGRETQYF.